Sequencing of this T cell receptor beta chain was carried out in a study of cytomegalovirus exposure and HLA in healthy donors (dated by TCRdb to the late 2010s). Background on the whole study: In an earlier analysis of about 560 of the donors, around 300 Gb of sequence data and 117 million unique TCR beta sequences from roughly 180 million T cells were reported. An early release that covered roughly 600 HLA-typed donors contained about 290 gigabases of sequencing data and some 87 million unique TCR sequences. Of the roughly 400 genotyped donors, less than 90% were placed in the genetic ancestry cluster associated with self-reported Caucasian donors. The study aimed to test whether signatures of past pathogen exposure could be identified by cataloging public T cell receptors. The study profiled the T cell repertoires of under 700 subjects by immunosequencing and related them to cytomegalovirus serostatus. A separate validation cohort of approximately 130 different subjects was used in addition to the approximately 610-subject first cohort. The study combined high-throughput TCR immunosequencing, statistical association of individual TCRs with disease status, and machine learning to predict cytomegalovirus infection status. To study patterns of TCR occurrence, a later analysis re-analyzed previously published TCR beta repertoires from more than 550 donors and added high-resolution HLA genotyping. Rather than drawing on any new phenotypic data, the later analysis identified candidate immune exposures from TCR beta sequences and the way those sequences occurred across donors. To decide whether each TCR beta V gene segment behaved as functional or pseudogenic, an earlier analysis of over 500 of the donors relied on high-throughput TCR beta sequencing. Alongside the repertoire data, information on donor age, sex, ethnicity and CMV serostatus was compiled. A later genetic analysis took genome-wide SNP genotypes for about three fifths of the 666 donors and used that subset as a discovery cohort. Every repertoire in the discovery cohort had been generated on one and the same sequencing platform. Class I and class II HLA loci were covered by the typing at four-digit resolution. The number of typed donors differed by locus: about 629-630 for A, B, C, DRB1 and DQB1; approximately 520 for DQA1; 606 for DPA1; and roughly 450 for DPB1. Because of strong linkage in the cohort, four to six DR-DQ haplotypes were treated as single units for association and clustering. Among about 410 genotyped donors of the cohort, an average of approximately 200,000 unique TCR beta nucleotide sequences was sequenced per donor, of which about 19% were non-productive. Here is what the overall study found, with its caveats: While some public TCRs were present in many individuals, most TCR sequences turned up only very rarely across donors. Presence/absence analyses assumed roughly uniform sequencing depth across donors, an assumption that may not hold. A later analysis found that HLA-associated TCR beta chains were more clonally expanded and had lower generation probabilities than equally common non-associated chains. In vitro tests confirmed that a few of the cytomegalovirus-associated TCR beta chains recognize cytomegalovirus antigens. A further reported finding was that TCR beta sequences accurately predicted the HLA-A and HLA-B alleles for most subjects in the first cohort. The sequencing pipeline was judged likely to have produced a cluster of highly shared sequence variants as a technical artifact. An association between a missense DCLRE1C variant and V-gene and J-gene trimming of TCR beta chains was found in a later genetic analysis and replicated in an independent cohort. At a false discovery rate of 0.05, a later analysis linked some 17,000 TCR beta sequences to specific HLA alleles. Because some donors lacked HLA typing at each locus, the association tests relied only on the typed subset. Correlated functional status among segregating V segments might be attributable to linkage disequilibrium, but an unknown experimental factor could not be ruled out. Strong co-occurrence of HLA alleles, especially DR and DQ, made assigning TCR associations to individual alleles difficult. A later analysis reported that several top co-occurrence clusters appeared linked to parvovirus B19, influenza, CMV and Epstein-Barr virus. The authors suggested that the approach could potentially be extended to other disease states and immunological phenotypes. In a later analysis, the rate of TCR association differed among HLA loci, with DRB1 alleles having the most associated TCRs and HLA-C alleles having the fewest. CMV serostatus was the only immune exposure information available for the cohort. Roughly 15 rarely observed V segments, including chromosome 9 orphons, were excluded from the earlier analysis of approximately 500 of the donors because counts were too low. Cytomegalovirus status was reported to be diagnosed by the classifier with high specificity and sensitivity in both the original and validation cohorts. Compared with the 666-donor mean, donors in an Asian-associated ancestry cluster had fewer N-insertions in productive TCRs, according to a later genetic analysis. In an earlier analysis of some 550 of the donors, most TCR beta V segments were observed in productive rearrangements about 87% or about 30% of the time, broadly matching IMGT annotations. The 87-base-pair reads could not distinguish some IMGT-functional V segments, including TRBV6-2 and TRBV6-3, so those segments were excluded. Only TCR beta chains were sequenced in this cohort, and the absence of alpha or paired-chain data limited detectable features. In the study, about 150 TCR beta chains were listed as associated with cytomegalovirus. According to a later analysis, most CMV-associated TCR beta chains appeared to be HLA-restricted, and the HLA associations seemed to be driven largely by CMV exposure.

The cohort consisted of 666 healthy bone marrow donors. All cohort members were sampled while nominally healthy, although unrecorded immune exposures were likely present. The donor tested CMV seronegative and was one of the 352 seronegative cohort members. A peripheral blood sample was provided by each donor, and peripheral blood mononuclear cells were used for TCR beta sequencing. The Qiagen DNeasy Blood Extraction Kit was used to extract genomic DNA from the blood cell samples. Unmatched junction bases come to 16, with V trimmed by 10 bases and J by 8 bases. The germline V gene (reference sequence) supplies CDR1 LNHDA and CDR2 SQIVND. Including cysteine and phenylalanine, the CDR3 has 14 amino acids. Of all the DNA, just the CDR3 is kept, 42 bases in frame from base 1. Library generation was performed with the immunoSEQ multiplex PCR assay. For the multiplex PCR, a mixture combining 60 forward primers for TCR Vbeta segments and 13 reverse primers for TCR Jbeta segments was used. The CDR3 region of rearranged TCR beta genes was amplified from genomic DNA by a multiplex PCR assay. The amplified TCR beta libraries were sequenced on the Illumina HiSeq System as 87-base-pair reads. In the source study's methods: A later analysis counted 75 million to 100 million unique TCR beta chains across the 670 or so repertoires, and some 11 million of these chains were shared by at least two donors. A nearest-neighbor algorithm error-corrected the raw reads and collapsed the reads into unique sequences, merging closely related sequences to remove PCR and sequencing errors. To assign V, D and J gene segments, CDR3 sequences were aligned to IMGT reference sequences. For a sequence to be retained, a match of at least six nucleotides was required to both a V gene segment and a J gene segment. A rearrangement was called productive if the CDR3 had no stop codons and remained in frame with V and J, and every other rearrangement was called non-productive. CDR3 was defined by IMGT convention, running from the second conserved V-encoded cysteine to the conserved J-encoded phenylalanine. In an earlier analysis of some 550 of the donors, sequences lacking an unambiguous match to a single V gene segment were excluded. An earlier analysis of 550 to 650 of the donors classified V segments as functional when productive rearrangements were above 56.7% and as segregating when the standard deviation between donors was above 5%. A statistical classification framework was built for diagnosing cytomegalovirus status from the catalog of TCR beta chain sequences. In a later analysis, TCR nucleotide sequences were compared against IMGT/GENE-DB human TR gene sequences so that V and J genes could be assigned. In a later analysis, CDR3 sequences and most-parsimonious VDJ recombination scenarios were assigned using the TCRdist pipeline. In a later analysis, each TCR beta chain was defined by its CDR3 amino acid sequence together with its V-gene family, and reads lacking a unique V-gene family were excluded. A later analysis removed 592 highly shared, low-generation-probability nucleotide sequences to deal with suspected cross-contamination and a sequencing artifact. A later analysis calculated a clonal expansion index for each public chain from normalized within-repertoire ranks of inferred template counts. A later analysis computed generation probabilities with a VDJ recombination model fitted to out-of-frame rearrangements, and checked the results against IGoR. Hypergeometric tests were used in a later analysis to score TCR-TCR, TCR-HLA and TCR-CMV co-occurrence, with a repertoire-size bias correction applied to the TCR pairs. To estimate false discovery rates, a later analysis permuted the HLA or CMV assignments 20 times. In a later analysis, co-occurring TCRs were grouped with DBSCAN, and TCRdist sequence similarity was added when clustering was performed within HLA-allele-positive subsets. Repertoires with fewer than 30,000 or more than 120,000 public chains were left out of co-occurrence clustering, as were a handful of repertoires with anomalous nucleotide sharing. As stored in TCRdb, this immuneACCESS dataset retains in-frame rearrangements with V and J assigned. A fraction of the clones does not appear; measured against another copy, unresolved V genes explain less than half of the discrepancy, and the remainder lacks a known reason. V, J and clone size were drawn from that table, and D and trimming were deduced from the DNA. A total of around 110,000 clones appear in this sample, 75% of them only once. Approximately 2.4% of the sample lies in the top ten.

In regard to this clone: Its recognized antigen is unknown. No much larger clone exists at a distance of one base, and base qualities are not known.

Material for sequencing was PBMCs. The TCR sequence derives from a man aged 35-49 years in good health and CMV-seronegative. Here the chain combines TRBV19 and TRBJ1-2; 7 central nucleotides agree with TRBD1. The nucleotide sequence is TGTGCCACTAACCGGGGGACAGCCGGAGAGGGCTACACCTTC. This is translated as CATNRGTAGEGYTF.